This TCR beta chain was sequenced for a study of OX40 agonist ivuxolimab in advanced cancers. About the research overall: The drug used for patients, ivuxolimab, was an agonistic anti-OX40 (CD134) antibody. Cohort: approximately 83% men, mean age approximately 66, aged about 20 to 90. Three partial responders included one hepatocellular carcinoma patient and two cutaneous melanoma patients.

General study results and limits: Researchers report that CD8+ T cells had, on average, more expanded clones than CD4+.

As regards this clone: Its antigen is as yet unknown. At one end, the junction sequence differs from germline, possibly due to a read error.

Measured with immunoSEQ multiplex PCR; TCRdb has only the in-frame clones, and not every one. Of around 63,000 clones detected, roughly nine tenths appear once; the ten largest clones hold 10% to 11%. The sample here was CD4+ or CD8+ T cells sorted from blood, taken in a trial of the OX40 agonist ivuxolimab. This TCR was sampled from an adult with an advanced solid tumor such as melanoma, head and neck, liver or kidney cancer.

CDR3 bases: TGTGCCAGTACCCCAAGAGCCTCCTCCGAGCAGTACTTC. Translation: CASTPRASSEQYF. The chain combines TRBV19 with TRBJ2-7; D call uncertain. The V gene's germline CDR1 is LNHDA and CDR2 SQIVND (reference sequence). The CDR3 has 13 amino acids.